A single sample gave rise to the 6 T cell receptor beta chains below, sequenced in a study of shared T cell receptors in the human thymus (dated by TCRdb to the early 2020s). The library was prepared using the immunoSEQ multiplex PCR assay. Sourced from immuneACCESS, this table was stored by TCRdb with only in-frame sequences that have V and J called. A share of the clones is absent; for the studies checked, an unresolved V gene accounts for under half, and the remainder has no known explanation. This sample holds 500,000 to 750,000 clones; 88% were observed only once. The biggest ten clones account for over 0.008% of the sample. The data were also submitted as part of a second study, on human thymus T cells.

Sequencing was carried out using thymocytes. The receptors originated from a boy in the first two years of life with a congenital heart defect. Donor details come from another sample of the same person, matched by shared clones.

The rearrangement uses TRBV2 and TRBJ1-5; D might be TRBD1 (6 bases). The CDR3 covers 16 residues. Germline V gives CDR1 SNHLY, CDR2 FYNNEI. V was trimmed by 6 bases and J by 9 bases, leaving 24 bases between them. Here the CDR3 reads CASSPHRGTGTRPQHF. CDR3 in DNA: TGTGCCAGCAGCCCCCACCGAGGAACAGGGACTAGGCCCCAGCATTTT.

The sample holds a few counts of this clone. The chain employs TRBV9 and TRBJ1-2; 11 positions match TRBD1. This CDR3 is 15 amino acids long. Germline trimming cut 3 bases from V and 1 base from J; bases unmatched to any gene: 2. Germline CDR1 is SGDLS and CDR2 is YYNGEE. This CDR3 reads CASSAGQGDNYGYTF. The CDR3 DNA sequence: TGTGCCAGCAGCGCGGGACAGGGGGATAACTATGGCTACACCTTC.

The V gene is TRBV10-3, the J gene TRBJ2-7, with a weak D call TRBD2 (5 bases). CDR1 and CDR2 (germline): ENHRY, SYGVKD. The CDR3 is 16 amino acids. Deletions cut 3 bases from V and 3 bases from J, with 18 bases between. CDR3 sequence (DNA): TGTGCCATCAGTGACGGACTCCCCTCGGGATTCTACGAGCAGTACTTC. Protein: CAISDGLPSGFYEQYF.

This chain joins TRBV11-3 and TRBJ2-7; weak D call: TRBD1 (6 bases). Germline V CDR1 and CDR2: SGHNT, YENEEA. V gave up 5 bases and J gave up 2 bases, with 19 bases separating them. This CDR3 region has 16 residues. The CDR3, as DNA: TGTGCCAGCAGCACGGCACAACAGGGAAATGCCTACGAGCAGTACTTC. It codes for CASSTAQQGNAYEQYF.

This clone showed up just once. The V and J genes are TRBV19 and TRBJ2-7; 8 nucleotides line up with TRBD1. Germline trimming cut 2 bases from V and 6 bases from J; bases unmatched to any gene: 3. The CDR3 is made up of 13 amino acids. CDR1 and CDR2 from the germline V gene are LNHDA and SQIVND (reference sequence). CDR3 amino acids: CASSIIRGREQYF. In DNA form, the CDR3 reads TGTGCCAGTAGTATAATCAGGGGGCGCGAGCAGTACTTC.

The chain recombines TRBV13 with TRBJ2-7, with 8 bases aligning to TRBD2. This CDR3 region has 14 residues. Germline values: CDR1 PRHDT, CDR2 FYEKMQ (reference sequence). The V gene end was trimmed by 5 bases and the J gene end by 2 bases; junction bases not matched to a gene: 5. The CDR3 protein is CASSKAGEPYEQYF. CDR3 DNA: TGTGCCAGCAGCAAAGCGGGAGAGCCCTACGAGCAGTACTTC.